This paragraph covers one T cell receptor (beta chain) sequence. The specificity of this receptor is unknown. The record has no base qualities; no much larger clone is one base away. Collaborating institutions collected whole blood in K2EDTA tubes following their own protocols. For TCRbeta analysis, collaborator samples were shipped as frozen whole blood, as isolated PBMCs, or as DNA extracted from either sample type. The immunoSEQ Assay, a bias-controlled multiplex PCR, was used to amplify TCRbeta CDR3 regions from genomic DNA. Processing in the source paper ran as follows. The number of nucleated cells in each sample was estimated by amplification of reference gene primers within the assay. Sequence reads were collapsed and filtered to measure the absolute abundance of every unique TCRbeta CDR3 rearrangement. For each sample, productive Simpson clonality was calculated as the square root of Simpson's diversity index over productive rearrangements. TCRdb mirrors the immuneACCESS table, restricted to in-frame sequences. Some clones are absent from its copies; in checked studies, under half trace to an unresolved V gene, and the reason for the others is unknown. V, J and clone size are those of that table, while D and trimming were read from the DNA. Here the sample has approximately 330,000 clones; around 87% occur a single time. Clones ranked in the top ten supply roughly 4.1% of the sample.

This sample is drawn from a study of blood T cell repertoires in COVID-19 (dated by TCRdb to 2018 to 2020). Notes on the research overall: Collaborator samples came from the United States, Italy and Spain and covered acute and convalescent phases of COVID-19. Subjects who had been exposed to COVID-19, were actively infected with it, or had recovered from it provided the deeply sampled blood TCRbeta repertoires that made up the dataset. The samples were drawn from the first 160 participants of the ongoing ImmuneRACE study and from over 950 subjects provided by 6 global collaborators. Nearly every sample came with metadata listing a de-identified subject ID, COVID-19 status, age in years and sex. A freely available public database, intended as a resource for researchers studying the immune response to SARS-CoV-2, is where the repertoires were released. The prospective study material was composed of cDNA or gDNA derived from T cells, B-cell-depleted T cells, or PBMCs. Where available, HLA class I and class II types were taken from metadata supplied by the sample provider and were not determined by assay-based typing.

The CDR3 goes from the cysteine to the phenylalanine over 15 residues. This entry keeps only the CDR3 DNA: 45 bases, framed from base 1. V drops 0 bases and J drops 0 bases, leaving 9 bases in between. From the germline V gene (reference sequence), CDR1 is SGHNT and CDR2 is YYREEE. Results and caveats for the whole study, not just this receptor: How much clinical and demographic metadata was included differed by source and by participant, and the metadata was provided uncurated.

This sequence uses TRBV5-4 and TRBJ1-1; 5 matching bases give a weak D call of TRBD1. Source material: peripheral blood. This receptor was taken from a woman in her forties or fifties with active or convalescent COVID-19. The nucleotide sequence is TGTGCCAGCAGCTTGGCGAGCAGGGTGAACACTGAAGCTTTCTTT. It specifies CASSLASRVNTEAFF.